This entry lists 10 T cell receptor beta chains sequenced from one sample in a study of blood T cell repertoires in COVID-19. Generated by immunoSEQ multiplex PCR, the TCRdb table keeps only in-frame clones and is missing some. This table holds tens of thousands of clones, 82% found once. Material: peripheral blood. These receptors all come from a woman aged 55 to 70 with acute or convalescent COVID-19.

Comments on this clone: The junction differs from germline at one of its ends, possibly a read error. The chain uses TRBV19 and TRBJ2-1, with 12 bases matching TRBD2. The CDR3 is 15 amino acids. Germline values: CDR1 LNHDA, CDR2 SQIVND (reference sequence). The CDR3 loop reads CASSTGTSGYNEQFF. CDR3 nucleotide sequence: TGTGCCAGCAGTACCGGGACTAGCGGGTACAATGAGCAGTTCTTC.

This clone was observed a few times. The chain has TRBV29-1 and TRBJ2-5; D is perhaps TRBD1 (6 bases). Trimming took 2 bases from V and 5 from J, leaving 9 bases between them. The CDR3 contains 12 residues. Germline V gives CDR1 SQVTM, CDR2 ANQGSEA. The CDR3, as DNA: TGCAGCGTTGAAACTGGGGGCGAGACCCAGTACTTC. Its translation is CSVETGGETQYF.

The V gene is TRBV6-5, the J gene TRBJ1-5; 7 nucleotides agree with TRBD1. Trimming cost V 6 bases and J 11 bases; bases outside gene matches: 10. The CDR3 runs 13 residues. Germline V gene lookup returns CDR1 MNHEY and CDR2 SVGAGI. In nucleotides, the CDR3 is TGTGCCAGCAGCACTACAGGGGCCCTAGCCCAGCATTTT. Residues: CASSTTGALAQHF.

This chain uses TRBV29-1 with TRBJ1-1; D may be TRBD1 (6 bases). In germline, CDR1 is SQVTM, CDR2 ANQGSEA. Trimming cost V 7 bases and J 0 bases, with 9 bases left between them. This CDR3 has 12 amino acids. The CDR3 here is CSGNRVNTEAFF. The CDR3 DNA reads as TGCAGCGGTAACAGGGTGAACACTGAAGCTTTCTTT.

CDR3 region: CASKAYNLKAFF. The CDR3 nucleotides read TGTGCCAGTAAAGCTTATAACCTCAAAGCTTTCTTT. This chain connects TRBV28 to TRBJ1-1; D remains ambiguous. V was pared by 9 bases and J by 9 bases, with 17 bases between. CDR1 and CDR2 (germline): MDHEN, SYDVKM. CDR3 length equals 12 residues.

The chain recombines TRBV5-8 with TRBJ2-7; no clear D gene. V lost 2 bases and J lost 1, with 4 bases in between. The CDR3 consists of 12 residues. Germline V gene sequence: CDR1 SGHTS, CDR2 YDEGEE. For the CDR3, the DNA is TGTGCCAGCAGCTTCCTATCCTACGAGCAGTACTTC. Translated: CASSFLSYEQYF.

V is TRBV19 and J is TRBJ2-1; 10 positions match TRBD1. The germline CDR1 and CDR2 sequences are LNHDA and SQIVND (reference sequence). The CDR3 runs to 19 residues. Losses at the gene ends were 6 bases for V and 0 bases for J; bases not matched to a gene: 14. The DNA for the CDR3 is TGTGCCAGTAGACAAACCGGGACAGGGGCCCGGTCCTCCTACAATGAGCAGTTCTTC. This codes for CASRQTGTGARSSYNEQFF.

This clone has a handful of counts. The V call is TRBV27, the J call TRBJ2-7; 7 nucleotides match TRBD2. Unmatched junction bases numbered 7, after V lost 6 bases and J lost 2 bases. This CDR3 contains 14 residues. CDR1 MNHEY and CDR2 SMNVEV come from the germline V gene (reference sequence). The CDR3, as DNA: TGTGCCAGCAGCCCCCGGGACTATGCCTACGAGCAGTACTTC. Translated, it gives CASSPRDYAYEQYF.

The J gene is TRBJ1-6, the V gene TRBV21-1; the table calls TRBD1, which could not be checked here. TRBV21-1 is flagged as a pseudogene. This CDR3 has 15 residues. The CDR3 sequence: CASSPRDREYSPLHF. The CDR3 region has the DNA TGTGCCAGCAGTCCCCGGGACAGGGAATATTCACCCCTCCACTTT.

The V and J genes are TRBV24-1 and TRBJ2-3; D not certain. This CDR3 is built from 12 residues. Germline V gene sequence: CDR1 KGHDR, CDR2 SFDVKD. The ends were cut back, 6 bases at V and 0 bases at J, with 3 bases in the middle. The CDR3 DNA is TGTGCCACCAGTCCTAGCACAGATACGCAGTATTTT. Encoded protein: CATSPSTDTQYF.